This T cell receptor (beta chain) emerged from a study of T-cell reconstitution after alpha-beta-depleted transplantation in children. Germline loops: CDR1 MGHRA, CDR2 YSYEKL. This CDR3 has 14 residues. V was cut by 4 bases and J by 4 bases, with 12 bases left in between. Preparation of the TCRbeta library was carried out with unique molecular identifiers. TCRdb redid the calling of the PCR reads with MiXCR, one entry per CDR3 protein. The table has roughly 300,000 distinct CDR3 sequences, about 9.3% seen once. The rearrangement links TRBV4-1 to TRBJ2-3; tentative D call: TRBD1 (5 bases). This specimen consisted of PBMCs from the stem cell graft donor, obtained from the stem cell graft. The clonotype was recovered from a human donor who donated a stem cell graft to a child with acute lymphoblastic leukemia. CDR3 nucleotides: TGCGCCAGCAGCCCAGGGCAGGAAGCAGATACGCAGTATTTT. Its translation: CASSPGQEADTQYF.